Listed here are 15 T cell receptor beta chains from one sample, sequenced in a study of control samples from healthy donors and cancer patients (TCRdb year 2020). Receptors were amplified or captured by the immunoSEQ multiplex PCR assay. TCRdb holds this immuneACCESS table with in-frame rearrangements only. Some clones are missing; in checked studies, unresolved V genes explain under half, and the rest has no known cause. The sample includes approximately 110,000 clones, with 91% observed a single time. The top ten clones comprise less than 9% of the sample. The material sequenced was blood. These receptors were collected from a woman between 18 and 29 years old in good health.

V gene TRBV7-2 combines with J gene TRBJ2-1, with D perhaps assigned TRBD1 or TRBD2 (5 bases each). CDR1 and CDR2 (germline): SGHTA, FQGNSA. V was cut by 8 bases and J by 7 bases, with 18 bases left in between. The CDR3 is made up of 14 amino acids. CDR3 coding DNA: TGTGCCAGCGGCCGGGACCACGAACGTAATGAGCAGTTCTTC. Its translation: CASGRDHERNEQFF.

The V and J genes are TRBV28 and TRBJ1-5; 7 bases are a match to TRBD1. Trimming at V came to 6 bases and at J to 4 bases, leaving 9 bases not matched to a gene. The CDR3 has 15 amino acids. Germline loops: CDR1 MDHEN, CDR2 SYDVKM. CDR3 nucleotide sequence: TGTGCCAGCAGGAGGAACCGGGACAGAAATCAGCCCCAGCATTTT. It codes for CASRRNRDRNQPQHF.

The chain combines TRBV30 with TRBJ2-7; 8 nucleotides align to TRBD2. Germline CDR1 GTSNPN, CDR2 SVGIG (reference sequence). V dropped 1 base and J dropped 7; count of bases not matched to a gene: 18. The CDR3 runs to 17 residues. The CDR3 nucleotides are TGTGCCTGGAGTGACTGGACTAGCTGGAATGGGGGGGGAGAGCAGTACTTC. This codes for CAWSDWTSWNGGGEQYF. The variable domain in full, completed from reference TRBV30 and TRBJ2-7, reads SQTIHQWPATLVQPVGSPLSLECTVEGTSNPNLYWYRQAAGRGLQLLFYSVGIGQISSEVPQNLSASRPQDRQFILSSKKLLLSDSGFYLCAWSDWTSWNGGGEQYFGPGTRLTVT.

The rearrangement uses TRBV6-2 or TRBV6-3 and TRBJ1-4; D unclear. Germline V gene lookup returns CDR1 MNHEY and CDR2 SVGEGT. The V and J ends lost 2 bases and 7 bases respectively, with 8 bases between them. CDR3 size: 13 residues. In DNA, the CDR3 is TGTGCCAGCAGTTACGATACGAGTGAAAAACTGTTTTTT. This encodes CASSYDTSEKLFF.

CDR3: CASRQAIPYEQYF. The DNA for the CDR3 is TGTGCCAGCAGGCAAGCGATTCCCTACGAGCAGTACTTC. The J gene is TRBJ2-7, the V gene TRBV28, with D hard to call. CDR1 is MDHEN and CDR2 is SYDVKM in the germline V gene. The CDR3 length is 13 residues. V was trimmed by 6 bases and J by 2 bases, leaving 11 bases between them.

This clone was detected only a few times. The V gene is TRBV6-2 or TRBV6-3, the J gene TRBJ2-7, with 8 bases that match TRBD2. V trimming: 6 bases; J trimming: 2 bases; junction bases outside the gene matches: 9. The germline CDR1 and CDR2 sequences are MNHEY and SVGEGT. The CDR3 is 15 residues long. CDR3 protein: CASSKGLAEAYEQYF. The CDR3 DNA follows: TGTGCCAGCAGCAAAGGACTAGCAGAAGCCTACGAGCAGTACTTC.

J is TRBJ1-4 and V is TRBV30; a weak D match, TRBD1 (5 bases). V lost 6 bases and J lost 10, with 9 bases in between. The CDR3 spans 10 residues. Germline assignment: CDR1 GTSNPN and CDR2 SVGIG (reference sequence). The CDR3 loop reads CACRGGKLFF. The CDR3 coding sequence is TGTGCCTGTAGGGGCGGAAAACTGTTTTTT.

V is TRBV5-4 and J is TRBJ2-3; D ambiguous. V lost 0 bases, J lost 2 bases, and 4 bases lay in between. The CDR3 runs 13 residues. The germline V gene encodes CDR1 SGHNT and CDR2 YYREEE (reference sequence). As DNA, the CDR3 is TGTGCCAGCAGCTTGGACCACACAGATACGCAGTATTTT. It translates to CASSLDHTDTQYF.

The V gene is TRBV7-2, the J gene TRBJ2-7; D is ambiguous. This CDR3 region has 11 residues. The germline V gene encodes CDR1 SGHTA and CDR2 FQGNSA. V lost 4 bases and J 5 bases, leaving 6 bases between the germline ends. The CDR3 DNA reads TGTGCCAGCAGCTCGGGCCACGAGCAGTACTTC. Protein sequence: CASSSGHEQYF.

This rearrangement joins TRBV15 to TRBJ1-2; D remains unclear. The CDR3 runs 15 residues. From germline, CDR1 is LNHNV and CDR2 YYDKDF (reference sequence). V was clipped by 0 bases and J by 4 bases, with 12 bases between them. CDR3 amino acids: CATSRDRVGTYGYTF. The DNA of the CDR3 is TGTGCCACCAGCAGAGATAGGGTAGGAACCTATGGCTACACCTTC.

The chain couples TRBV6-2 or TRBV6-3 to TRBJ2-1; 13 bases align to TRBD2. Germline V CDR1 and CDR2: MNHEY, SVGEGT. The CDR3 is made up of 16 amino acids. V dropped 5 bases and J dropped 4; count of bases not matched to a gene: 5. The CDR3 DNA follows: TGTGCCAGCAGTAAGGGACTAGCGGGATTTTACAATGAGCAGTTCTTC. The encoded protein is CASSKGLAGFYNEQFF.

The chain combines TRBV5-4 with TRBJ2-1; a possible D gene is TRBD2 (7 bases). In germline, CDR1 is SGHNT, CDR2 YYREEE (reference sequence). The ends were cut back, 3 bases at V and 4 bases at J, with 14 bases in the middle. This CDR3 has 15 amino acids. The CDR3 DNA reads as TGTGCCAGCAGCTCTGGCGGGGGCGGGTACAATGAGCAGTTCTTC. Translated, it gives CASSSGGGGYNEQFF.

The chain carries TRBV12-3 or TRBV12-4 and TRBJ2-1; a possible D gene is TRBD2 (6 bases). Trimming took 2 bases from V and 12 from J, leaving 11 bases between them. The CDR3 has 12 residues. The CDR3 sequence: CASSLRWRGQFF. The CDR3 DNA follows: TGTGCCAGCAGTTTAAGGTGGAGGGGGCAGTTCTTC.

The rearrangement joins TRBV2 to TRBJ1-6; D possibly corresponds to TRBD1 (5 bases). Germline CDR1 SNHLY, CDR2 FYNNEI. Trimming pared 8 bases from V and 6 bases from J, leaving 14 bases between. The CDR3 is 14 amino acids. The CDR3 region is CASGPGPINSPLHF. For the CDR3, the DNA is TGTGCCAGCGGACCGGGACCGATTAATTCACCCCTCCACTTT.

The chain couples TRBV27 to TRBJ2-7; 12 nucleotides agree with TRBD1. The CDR3 extends over 15 amino acids. J lost 4 bases, V lost 2 bases, and 3 bases had no gene match. Germline V lookup: CDR1 MNHEY, CDR2 SMNVEV (reference sequence). The CDR3 nucleotides read TGTGCCAGCAGTTTAAGGGACAGGGGGCTGTACGAGCAGTACTTC. Its translation: CASSLRDRGLYEQYF.